Listed below are T cell receptor beta chains from one sample, sequenced in a study of cytotoxic CD8 clonotypes in ibrutinib-treated CLL. The method was immunoSEQ multiplex PCR; TCRdb's version includes in-frame clones alone and lacks a portion of them. The sample includes around 130,000 clones, 84% of them seen just once. The material was PBMCs, obtained after 24 months of ibrutinib treatment. The source of these receptors is a human donor with chronic lymphocytic leukemia. Each CDR3 is given with its conserved first and last residue. Each record gives: CDR3 DNA, CDR3 protein, D gene, clone size, V gene, J gene. A D gene is named only where the DNA matches it firmly. The size of a clone is reported for some rows only, either as once, few or many, or as a class for expanded clones.

CDR3 DNA: TGTGCCAGTACTCAACCCGCCGGGACAGGGGGCACCGGGGAGCTGTTTTTT
CDR3 protein: CASTQPAGTGGTGELFF
D gene: TRBD1
clone size: .
V gene: TRBV19
J gene: TRBJ2-2

CDR3 DNA: TGTGCCTGGAGTGCGGGGAATAATTCACCCCTCCACTTT
CDR3 protein: CAWSAGNNSPLHF
D gene: .
clone size: once
V gene: TRBV30
J gene: TRBJ1-6

CDR3 DNA: TGTGCCAGCAGTTTAGCAGGGGGCCTGAACTATGGCTACACCTTC
CDR3 protein: CASSLAGGLNYGYTF
D gene: TRBD1
clone size: once
V gene: TRBV28
J gene: TRBJ1-2

CDR3 DNA: TGTGCCAGCAGTCCCACAGGGGTAGGGACAGATACGCAGTATTTT
CDR3 protein: CASSPTGVGTDTQYF
D gene: TRBD1
clone size: .
V gene: TRBV28
J gene: TRBJ2-3

CDR3 DNA: TGTGCCAGTAGTATACAACAGGGTTTCGTGGAGACCCAGTACTTC
CDR3 protein: CASSIQQGFVETQYF
D gene: .
clone size: .
V gene: TRBV19
J gene: TRBJ2-5

CDR3 DNA: TGTGCCAGCAGCGCGGCAGTCACTGAAGCTTTCTTT
CDR3 protein: CASSAAVTEAFF
D gene: .
clone size: .
V gene: TRBV11-2
J gene: TRBJ1-1

CDR3 DNA: TGCGCCAGCAGCTTCCTAAACAGAGGGGCTGGTGGCTACACCTTC
CDR3 protein: CASSFLNRGAGGYTF
D gene: .
clone size: once
V gene: TRBV5-1
J gene: TRBJ1-2

CDR3 DNA: TGTGCCAGCAGCGTAGGATCCGCAGCCTCCTACGAGCAGTACTTC
CDR3 protein: CASSVGSAASYEQYF
D gene: .
clone size: .
V gene: TRBV9
J gene: TRBJ2-7

CDR3 DNA: TGTGCCAGCTCAACAGGGAACACTGAAGCTTTCTTT
CDR3 protein: CASSTGNTEAFF
D gene: .
clone size: once
V gene: TRBV18
J gene: TRBJ1-1

CDR3 DNA: TGTGCCAGCAGCCGCAGACAGGCCTTGAACACCGGGGAGCTGTTTTTT
CDR3 protein: CASSRRQALNTGELFF
D gene: .
clone size: .
V gene: TRBV11-3
J gene: TRBJ2-2

CDR3 DNA: TGTGCCAGCAGCTGGACTTCCTACAATGAGCAGTTCTTC
CDR3 protein: CASSWTSYNEQFF
D gene: .
clone size: .
V gene: TRBV7-9
J gene: TRBJ2-1

CDR3 DNA: TGCAGTGCTAGATTTACAGATACGCAGTATTTT
CDR3 protein: CSARFTDTQYF
D gene: .
clone size: .
V gene: TRBV20-1
J gene: TRBJ2-3

CDR3 DNA: TGTGCCAGCAGTAAGATAAGAAGTAACTATGGCTACACCTTC
CDR3 protein: CASSKIRSNYGYTF
D gene: .
clone size: .
V gene: TRBV6-5
J gene: TRBJ1-2

CDR3 DNA: TGTGCCAGCAGCCCGCGATCCGATCGTAACTATGGCTACACCTTC
CDR3 protein: CASSPRSDRNYGYTF
D gene: .
clone size: .
V gene: TRBV9
J gene: TRBJ1-2

CDR3 DNA: TGTGCCAGCAGTTTATCGACAGCTAATAATTCACCCCTCCACTTT
CDR3 protein: CASSLSTANNSPLHF
D gene: .
clone size: .
V gene: TRBV27
J gene: TRBJ1-6